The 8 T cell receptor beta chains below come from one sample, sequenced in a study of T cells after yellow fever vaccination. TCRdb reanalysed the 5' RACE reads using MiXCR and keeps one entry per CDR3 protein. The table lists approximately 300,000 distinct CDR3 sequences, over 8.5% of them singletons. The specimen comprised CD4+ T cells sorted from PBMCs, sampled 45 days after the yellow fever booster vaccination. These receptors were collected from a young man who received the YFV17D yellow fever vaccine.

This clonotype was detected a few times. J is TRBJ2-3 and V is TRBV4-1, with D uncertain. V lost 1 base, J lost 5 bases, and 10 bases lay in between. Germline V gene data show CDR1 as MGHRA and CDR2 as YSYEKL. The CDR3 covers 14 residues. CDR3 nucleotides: TGCGCCAGCAGCCAAGCCCTCCAGCGAGATACGCAGTATTTT. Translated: CASSQALQRDTQYF.

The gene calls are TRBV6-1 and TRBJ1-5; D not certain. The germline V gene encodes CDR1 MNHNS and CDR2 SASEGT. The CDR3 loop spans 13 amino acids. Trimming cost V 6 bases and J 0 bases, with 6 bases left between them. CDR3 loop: CASSGSSNQPQHF. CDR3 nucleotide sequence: TGTGCCAGCAGCGGATCTAGCAATCAGCCCCAGCATTTT.

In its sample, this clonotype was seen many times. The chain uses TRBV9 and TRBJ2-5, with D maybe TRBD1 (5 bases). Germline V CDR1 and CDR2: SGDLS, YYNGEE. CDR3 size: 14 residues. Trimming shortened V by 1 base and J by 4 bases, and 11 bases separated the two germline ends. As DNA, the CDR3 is TGTGCCAGCAGCGTAAGGGGTTCGGGAGAGACCCAGTACTTC. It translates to CASSVRGSGETQYF.

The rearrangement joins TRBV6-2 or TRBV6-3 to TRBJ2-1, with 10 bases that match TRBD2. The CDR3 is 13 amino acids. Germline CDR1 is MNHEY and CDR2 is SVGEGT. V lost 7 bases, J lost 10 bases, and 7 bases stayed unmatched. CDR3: CASILAGVGEQFF. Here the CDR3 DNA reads TGTGCCAGCATCCTAGCGGGGGTAGGGGAGCAGTTCTTC.

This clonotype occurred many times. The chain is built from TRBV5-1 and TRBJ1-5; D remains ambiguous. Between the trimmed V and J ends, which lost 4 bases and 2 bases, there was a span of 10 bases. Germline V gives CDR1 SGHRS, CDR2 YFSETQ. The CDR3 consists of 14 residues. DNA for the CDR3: TGCGCCAGCAGCGAGGGTATGGGCAATCAGCCCCAGCATTTT. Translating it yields CASSEGMGNQPQHF.

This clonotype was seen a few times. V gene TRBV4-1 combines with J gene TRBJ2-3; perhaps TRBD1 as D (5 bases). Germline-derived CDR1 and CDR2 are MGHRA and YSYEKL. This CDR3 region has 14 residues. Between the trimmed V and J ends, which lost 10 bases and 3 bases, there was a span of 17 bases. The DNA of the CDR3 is TGCGCCACCCGAATTGGGGCCTCGACAGATACGCAGTATTTT. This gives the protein CATRIGASTDTQYF.

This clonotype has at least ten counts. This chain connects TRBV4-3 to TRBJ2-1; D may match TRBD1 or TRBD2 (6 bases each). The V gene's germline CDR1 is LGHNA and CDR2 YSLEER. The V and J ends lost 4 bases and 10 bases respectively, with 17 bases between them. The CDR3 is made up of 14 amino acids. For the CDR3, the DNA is TGCGCCAGCAGCCGAAAGGAGGGGGGAGCGGAGCAGTTCTTC. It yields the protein CASSRKEGGAEQFF.

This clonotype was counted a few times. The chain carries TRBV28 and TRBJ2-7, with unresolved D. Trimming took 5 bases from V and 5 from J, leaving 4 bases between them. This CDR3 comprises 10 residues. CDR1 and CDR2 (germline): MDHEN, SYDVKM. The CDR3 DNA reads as TGTGCCAGCAGTGTCGACGAGCAGTACGTC. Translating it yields CASSVDEQYV.